This T cell receptor beta chain was observed in a study of Tregs in tolerant kidney transplant recipients. Overall study context: Recipients received nonmyeloablative bone marrow transplants from related graft donors, with transient mixed chimerism. Study-wide results and limits: Changing PCR primers prevented nucleotide comparison between some patients' samples.

The method was immunoSEQ multiplex PCR; TCRdb's version includes in-frame clones alone and lacks a portion of them. The sample holds approximately 100,000 clones, 93% seen once. CDR3 length equals 14 residues. With 2 bases clipped from V and 2 bases from J, the junction kept 2 bases outside the gene matches. Looked up from germline, CDR1 is SGHTA and CDR2 is FQGNSA. CD4+CD25+CD127- Tregs, CD4+CD25- non-Tregs, CD4 and CD8 cells were sorted. Notes on this clone: Antigen specificity is unknown.

Sequencing was performed on CD4+ T cells from blood, taken before the transplant. The receptor was isolated from a human donor who received a combined kidney and bone marrow transplant. This chain uses TRBV7-2 with TRBJ2-7, with 8 positions matching TRBD2. CDR3 sequence (DNA): TGTGCCAGCAGCTTAAGCGGGAGCACCTACGAGCAGTACTTC. This sequence encodes CASSLSGSTYEQYF.